The sequence of this T cell receptor beta chain was determined in a study of blood T cell repertoires in COVID-19. Study summary: Material from acute and convalescent COVID-19 was sourced from the United States, Italy and Spain. In each case, the material was cDNA or gDNA derived from T cells, B-cell-depleted T cells, or PBMCs.

The CDR3 spans 14 residues. From germline, CDR1 is ENHRY and CDR2 SYGVKD. With V trimmed by 3 bases and J by 1 base, 3 bases remained unmatched. Produced via immunoSEQ multiplex PCR; TCRdb's table is partial and in-frame only. This sample carries 30,000 to 35,000 clones, around 80% of them seen once, and the ten largest clones take under 50%. The chain combines TRBV10-3 with TRBJ2-7; 7 nucleotides agree with TRBD1. The TCR was taken from an older man with active or convalescent COVID-19. The specimen sequenced was peripheral blood. Here the CDR3 reads CAISDGTASYEQYF. The DNA for the CDR3 is TGTGCCATCAGTGATGGGACAGCTTCCTACGAGCAGTACTTC.